This record covers a single T cell receptor beta chain. Its specificity is not known. Only in-frame clones appear in the TCRdb table, and some are missing; sequencing was by immunoSEQ multiplex PCR. The sample comprises 95,000 to 130,000 clones, approximately 85% of which are singletons, and roughly 3.9% rests with the top ten. These data come from a study of T cell responses to AZD1222 COVID-19 vaccine. Whole-study findings and limits: Seropositivity was recorded at baseline in only six AZD1222 recipients. Females outnumbered males among donors, who were mostly white British; clonal diversity was possibly underestimated.

The ends were cut back, 7 bases at V and 0 bases at J, with 10 bases in the middle. Germline V CDR1 and CDR2: MGHRA, YSYEKL. The length of the CDR3 is 14 residues. The V gene is TRBV4-1, the J gene TRBJ2-4; D is uncertain. This specimen consisted of peripheral blood, obtained on day 0 of MenACWY control vaccination. The TCR originated in an adult in good health. The CDR3 DNA reads TGCGCCAGCACCCCGGATATAGCCAAAAACATTCAGTACTTC. As protein: CASTPDIAKNIQYF.